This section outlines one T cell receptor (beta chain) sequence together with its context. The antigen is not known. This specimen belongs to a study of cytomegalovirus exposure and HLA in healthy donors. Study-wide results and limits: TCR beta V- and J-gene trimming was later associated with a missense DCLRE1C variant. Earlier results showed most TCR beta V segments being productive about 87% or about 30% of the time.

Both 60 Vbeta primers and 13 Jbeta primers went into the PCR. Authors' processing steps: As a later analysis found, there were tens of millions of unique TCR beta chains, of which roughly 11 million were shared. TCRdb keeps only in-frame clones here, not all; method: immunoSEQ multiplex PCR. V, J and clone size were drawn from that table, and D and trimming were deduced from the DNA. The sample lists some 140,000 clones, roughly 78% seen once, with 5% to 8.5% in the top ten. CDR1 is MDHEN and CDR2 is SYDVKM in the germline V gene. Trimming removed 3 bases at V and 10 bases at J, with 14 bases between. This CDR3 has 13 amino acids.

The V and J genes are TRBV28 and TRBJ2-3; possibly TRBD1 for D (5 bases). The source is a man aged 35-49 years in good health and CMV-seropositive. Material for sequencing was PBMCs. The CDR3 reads CASSLQGSWAQYF. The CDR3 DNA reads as TGTGCCAGCAGTTTGCAGGGCTCGTGGGCGCAGTATTTT.